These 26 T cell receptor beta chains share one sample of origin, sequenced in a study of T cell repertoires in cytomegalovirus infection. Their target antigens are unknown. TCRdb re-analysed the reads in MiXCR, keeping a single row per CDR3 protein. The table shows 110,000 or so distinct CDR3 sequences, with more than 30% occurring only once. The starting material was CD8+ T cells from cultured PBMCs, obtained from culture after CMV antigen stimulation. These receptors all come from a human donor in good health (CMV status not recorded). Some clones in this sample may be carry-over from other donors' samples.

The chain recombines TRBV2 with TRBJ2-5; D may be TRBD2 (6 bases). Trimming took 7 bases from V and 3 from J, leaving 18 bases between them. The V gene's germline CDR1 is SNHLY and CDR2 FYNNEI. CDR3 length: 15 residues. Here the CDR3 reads CASKEGSELEETQYF. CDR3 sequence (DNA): TGTGCCAGCAAGGAGGGCAGCGAGTTGGAAGAGACCCAGTACTTC.

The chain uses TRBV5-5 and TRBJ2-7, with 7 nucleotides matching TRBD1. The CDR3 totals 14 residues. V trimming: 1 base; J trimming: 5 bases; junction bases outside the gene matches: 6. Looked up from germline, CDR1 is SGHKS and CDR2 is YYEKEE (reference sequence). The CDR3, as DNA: TGTGCCAGCAGCTTGCGTCGGCAGGGGGACGAGCAGTACTTC. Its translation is CASSLRRQGDEQYF.

The CDR3 DNA sequence: TGCGCCAGCAGCCAAGATCCGGGGGTTTCCTACAATGAGCAGTTCTTC. Protein product: CASSQDPGVSYNEQFF. The gene calls are TRBV4-1 and TRBJ2-1; D perhaps matches TRBD2 (6 bases). The CDR3 sequence is 16 residues long. Germline V gene lookup returns CDR1 MGHRA and CDR2 YSYEKL. Trimming took off 0 bases at V and 1 base at J, with 10 bases between the two ends.

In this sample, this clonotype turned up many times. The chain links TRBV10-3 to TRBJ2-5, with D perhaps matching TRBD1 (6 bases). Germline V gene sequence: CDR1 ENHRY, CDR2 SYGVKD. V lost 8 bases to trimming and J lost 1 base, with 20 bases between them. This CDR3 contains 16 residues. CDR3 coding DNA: TGTGCCATCGGTTATAGCACAGGGTGGTTCCAAGAGACCCAGTACTTC. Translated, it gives CAIGYSTGWFQETQYF.

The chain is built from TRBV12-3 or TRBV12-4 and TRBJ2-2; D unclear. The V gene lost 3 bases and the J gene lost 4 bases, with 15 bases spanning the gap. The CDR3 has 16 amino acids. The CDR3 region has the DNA TGTGCCAGCAGTTTCGCGGAGACCCCGGGCACCGGGGAGCTGTTTTTT. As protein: CASSFAETPGTGELFF.

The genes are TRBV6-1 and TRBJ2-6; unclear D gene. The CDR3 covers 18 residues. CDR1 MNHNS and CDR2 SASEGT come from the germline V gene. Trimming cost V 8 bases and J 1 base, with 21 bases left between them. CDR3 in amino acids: CASALISGSGSGANVLTF. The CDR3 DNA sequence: TGTGCCAGCGCCCTAATTTCGGGTAGTGGGTCTGGGGCCAACGTCCTGACTTTC.

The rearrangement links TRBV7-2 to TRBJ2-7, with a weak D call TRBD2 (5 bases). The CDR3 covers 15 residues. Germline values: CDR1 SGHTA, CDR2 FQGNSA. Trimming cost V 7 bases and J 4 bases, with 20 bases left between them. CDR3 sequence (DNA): TGTGCCAGCACCCTAGAACCCGGTGGAGGTTACGAGCAGTACTTC. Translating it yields CASTLEPGGGYEQYF.

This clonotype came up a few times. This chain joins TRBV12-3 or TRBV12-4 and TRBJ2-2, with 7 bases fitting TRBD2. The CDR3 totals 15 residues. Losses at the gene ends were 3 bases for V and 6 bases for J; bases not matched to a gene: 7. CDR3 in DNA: TGTGCCAGCAGTTTCGTAGCGGGTAACCCCGGGGAGCTGTTTTTT. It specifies CASSFVAGNPGELFF.

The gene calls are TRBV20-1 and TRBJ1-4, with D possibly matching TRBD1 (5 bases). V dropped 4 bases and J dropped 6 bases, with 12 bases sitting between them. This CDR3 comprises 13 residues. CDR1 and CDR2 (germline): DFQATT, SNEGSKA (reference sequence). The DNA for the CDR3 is TGCAGTGCTATGGGGGGGGAGGATGAAAAACTGTTTTTT. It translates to CSAMGGEDEKLFF.

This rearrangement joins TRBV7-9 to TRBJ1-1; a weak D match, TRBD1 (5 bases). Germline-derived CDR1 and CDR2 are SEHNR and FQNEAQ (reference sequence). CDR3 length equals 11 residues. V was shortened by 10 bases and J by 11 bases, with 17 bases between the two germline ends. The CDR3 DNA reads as TGTGCCATGGGGGTCCGTCGGTCGGCTTTCTTT. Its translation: CAMGVRRSAFF.

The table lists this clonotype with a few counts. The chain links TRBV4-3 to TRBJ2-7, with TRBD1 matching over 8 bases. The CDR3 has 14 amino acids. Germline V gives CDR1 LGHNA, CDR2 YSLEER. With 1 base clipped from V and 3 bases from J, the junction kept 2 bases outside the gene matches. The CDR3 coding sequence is TGCGCCAGCAGCCAAGCGGGACAGGTCTACGAGCAGTACTTC. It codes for CASSQAGQVYEQYF.

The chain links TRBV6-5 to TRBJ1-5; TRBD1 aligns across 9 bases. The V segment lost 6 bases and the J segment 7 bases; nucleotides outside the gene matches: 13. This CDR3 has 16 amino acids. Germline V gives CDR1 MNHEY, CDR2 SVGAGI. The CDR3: CASRPTPGTGRQPQHF. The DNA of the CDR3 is TGTGCCAGCAGACCAACGCCCGGGACAGGGAGGCAGCCCCAGCATTTT.

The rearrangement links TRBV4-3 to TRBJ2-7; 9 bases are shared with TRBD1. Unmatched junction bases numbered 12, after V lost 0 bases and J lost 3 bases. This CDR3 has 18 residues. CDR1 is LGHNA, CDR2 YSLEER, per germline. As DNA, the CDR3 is TGCGCCAGCAGCCAAGATCTGACAGGGGGGACGCTTGGCTACGAGCAGTACTTC. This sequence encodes CASSQDLTGGTLGYEQYF.

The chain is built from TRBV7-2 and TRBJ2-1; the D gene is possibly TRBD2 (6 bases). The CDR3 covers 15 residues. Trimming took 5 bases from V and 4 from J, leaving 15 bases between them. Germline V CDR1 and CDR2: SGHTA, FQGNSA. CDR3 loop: CASSPPSAGYNEQFF. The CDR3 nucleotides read TGTGCCAGCAGCCCGCCCTCGGCGGGATACAATGAGCAGTTCTTC.

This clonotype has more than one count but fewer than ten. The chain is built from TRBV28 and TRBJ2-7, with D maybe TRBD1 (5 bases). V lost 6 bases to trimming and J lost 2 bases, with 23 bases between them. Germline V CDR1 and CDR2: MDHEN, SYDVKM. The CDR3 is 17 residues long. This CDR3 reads CASSSILQETITYEQYF. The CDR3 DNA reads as TGTGCCAGCAGCTCCATTTTACAGGAAACCATTACCTACGAGCAGTACTTC.

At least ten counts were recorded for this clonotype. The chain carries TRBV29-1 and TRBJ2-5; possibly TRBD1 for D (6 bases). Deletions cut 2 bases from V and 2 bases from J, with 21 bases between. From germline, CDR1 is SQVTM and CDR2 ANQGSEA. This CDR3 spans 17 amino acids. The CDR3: CSVEPYMYRDYQETQYF. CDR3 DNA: TGCAGCGTTGAACCCTACATGTACAGGGATTATCAAGAGACCCAGTACTTC.

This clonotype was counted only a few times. CDR3 sequence: CSASPWTGSSYEQYF. CDR3 DNA: TGCAGTGCTAGTCCCTGGACAGGGAGCTCCTACGAGCAGTACTTC. The chain is built from TRBV20-1 and TRBJ2-7; TRBD1 matches 8 bases. Germline-derived CDR1 and CDR2 are DFQATT and SNEGSKA (reference sequence). With V trimmed by 3 bases and J by 0 bases, 7 bases remained unmatched. The CDR3 is 15 amino acids.

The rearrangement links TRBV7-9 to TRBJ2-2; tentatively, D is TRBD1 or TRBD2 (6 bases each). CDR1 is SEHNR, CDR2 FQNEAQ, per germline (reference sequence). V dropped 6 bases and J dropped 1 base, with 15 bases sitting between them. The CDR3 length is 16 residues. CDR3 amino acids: CASRPEGQRNTGELFF. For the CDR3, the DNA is TGTGCCAGCAGGCCGGAGGGACAACGGAACACCGGGGAGCTGTTTTTT. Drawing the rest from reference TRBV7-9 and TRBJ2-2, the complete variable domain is DTGVSQNPRHKITKRGQNVTFRCDPISEHNRLYWYRQTLGQGPEFLTYFQNEAQLEKSRLLSDRFSAERPKGSFSTLEIQRTEQGDSAMYLCASRPEGQRNTGELFFGEGSRLTVL.

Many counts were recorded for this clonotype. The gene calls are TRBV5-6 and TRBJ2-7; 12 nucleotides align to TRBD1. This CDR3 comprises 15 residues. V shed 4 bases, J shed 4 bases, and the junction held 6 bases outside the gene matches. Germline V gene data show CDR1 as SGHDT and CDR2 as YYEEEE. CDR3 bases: TGTGCCAGCAGCAGCCCGGGACAGGGGGCTTACGAGCAGTACTTC. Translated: CASSSPGQGAYEQYF.

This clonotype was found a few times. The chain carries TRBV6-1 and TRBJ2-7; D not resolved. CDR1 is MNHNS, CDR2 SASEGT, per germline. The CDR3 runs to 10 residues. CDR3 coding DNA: TGTGCGGCTGGCCCATACGAGCAGTACTTC. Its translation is CAAGPYEQYF.

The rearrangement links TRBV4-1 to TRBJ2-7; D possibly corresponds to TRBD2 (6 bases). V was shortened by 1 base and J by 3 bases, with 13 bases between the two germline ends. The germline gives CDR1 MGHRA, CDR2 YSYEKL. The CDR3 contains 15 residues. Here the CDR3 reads CASSQVPGTHYEQYF. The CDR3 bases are TGCGCCAGCAGCCAAGTCCCCGGGACTCACTACGAGCAGTACTTC.

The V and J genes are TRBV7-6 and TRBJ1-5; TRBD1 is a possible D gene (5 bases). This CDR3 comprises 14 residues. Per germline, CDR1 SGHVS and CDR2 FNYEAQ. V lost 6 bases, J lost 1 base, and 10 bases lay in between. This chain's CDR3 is CASRSGLSNQPQHF. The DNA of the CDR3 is TGTGCCAGCAGATCAGGGTTGAGCAATCAGCCCCAGCATTTT.

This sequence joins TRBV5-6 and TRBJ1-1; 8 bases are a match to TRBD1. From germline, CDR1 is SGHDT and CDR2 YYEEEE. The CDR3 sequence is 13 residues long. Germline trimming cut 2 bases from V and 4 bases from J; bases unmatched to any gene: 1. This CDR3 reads CASSFGQGTEAFF. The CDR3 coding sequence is TGTGCCAGCAGCTTCGGACAGGGCACTGAAGCTTTCTTT.

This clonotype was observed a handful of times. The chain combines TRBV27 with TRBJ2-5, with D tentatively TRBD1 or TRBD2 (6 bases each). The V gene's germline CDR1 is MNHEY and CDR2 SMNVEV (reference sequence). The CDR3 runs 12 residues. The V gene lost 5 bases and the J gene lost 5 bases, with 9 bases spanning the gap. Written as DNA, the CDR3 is TGTGCCAGCAGTCACGGGGGCGAGACCCAGTACTTC. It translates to CASSHGGETQYF.

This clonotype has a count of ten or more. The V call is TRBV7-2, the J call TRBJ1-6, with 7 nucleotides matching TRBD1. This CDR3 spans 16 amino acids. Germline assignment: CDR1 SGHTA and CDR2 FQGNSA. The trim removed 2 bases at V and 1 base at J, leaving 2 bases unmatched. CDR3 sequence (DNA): TGTGCCAGCAGCTTAACAGGGGCATCCTATAATTCACCCCTCCACTTT. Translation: CASSLTGASYNSPLHF.

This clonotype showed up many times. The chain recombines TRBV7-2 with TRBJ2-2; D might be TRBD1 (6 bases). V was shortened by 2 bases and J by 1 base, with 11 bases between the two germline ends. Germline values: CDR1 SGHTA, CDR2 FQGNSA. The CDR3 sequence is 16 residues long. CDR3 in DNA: TGTGCCAGCAGCTTAAGGCCCAGGGGGAACACCGGGGAGCTGTTTTTT. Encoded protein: CASSLRPRGNTGELFF.